The 8 T cell receptor beta chains presented below share a single source sample, sequenced in a study of cytomegalovirus exposure and HLA in healthy donors. In the PCR, 60 Vbeta and 13 Jbeta primers were used. Some clones are missing from TCRdb's copy, which holds only in-frame ones; the method was immunoSEQ multiplex PCR. The sample has over 100,000 clones, around 68% seen once; the top ten hold about 4.5%. The specimen sequenced was PBMCs. These receptors all come from a human donor in good health.

J is TRBJ1-1 and V is TRBV5-4, with 7 bases lining up with TRBD1. Germline CDR1 reads SGHNT; CDR2 reads YYREEE (reference sequence). The CDR3 covers 15 residues. Trimming at V came to 4 bases and at J to 3 bases, leaving 9 bases not matched to a gene. The CDR3 spells CASSRLQGRDTEAFF. In DNA form, the CDR3 reads TGTGCCAGCAGCCGCCTACAGGGGCGTGACACTGAAGCTTTCTTT.

A few counts support this clone. The CDR3 sequence: CASTGEVEYEQYF. DNA for the CDR3: TGTGCCAGTACAGGGGAGGTGGAGTACGAGCAGTACTTC. V usage is TRBV2 and J usage is TRBJ2-7; D might be TRBD1 (7 bases). V lost 9 bases to trimming and J lost 4 bases, with 16 bases between them. Germline values: CDR1 SNHLY, CDR2 FYNNEI. The CDR3 consists of 13 residues.

The rearrangement uses TRBV9 and TRBJ2-3; D is unclear. With 0 bases removed from V and 2 bases from J, the gap between germline ends came to 7 bases. Germline loops: CDR1 SGDLS, CDR2 YYNGEE. This CDR3 has 14 amino acids. In DNA, the CDR3 is TGTGCCAGCAGCGTAGGTGGAGTCACAGATACGCAGTATTTT. Translating gives CASSVGGVTDTQYF.

This sequence joins TRBV19 and TRBJ1-5, with D tentatively TRBD1 (6 bases). The CDR3 length is 14 residues. The germline gives CDR1 LNHDA, CDR2 SQIVND (reference sequence). The V end was cut by 4 bases, the J end by 4 bases, with 11 bases between. CDR3 nucleotide sequence: TGTGCCAGTAGTAACCAGGGGACGAATCAGCCCCAGCATTTT. Its translation is CASSNQGTNQPQHF.

This clone came up once. As DNA, the CDR3 is TGTGCCAGCAGCTTACATACTAGCGGAGGGTTCTACGAGCAGTACTTC. As protein: CASSLHTSGGFYEQYF. The V and J genes are TRBV11-2 and TRBJ2-7; the match to TRBD2 covers 8 bases. The CDR3 has 16 residues. Trimming took 2 bases from V and 3 from J; bases not matched to a gene: 9. Germline loops: CDR1 SGHAT, CDR2 FQNNGV.

This chain joins TRBV11-2 and TRBJ2-5, with 11 bases matching TRBD1. Unmatched junction bases numbered 6, after V lost 5 bases and J lost 4 bases. The CDR3 extends over 15 amino acids. In germline, CDR1 is SGHAT, CDR2 FQNNGV. CDR3 nucleotides: TGTGCCAGCAGCCAGGACAGGGGGCATTCAGAGACCCAGTACTTC. This gives the protein CASSQDRGHSETQYF.

The genes are TRBV9 and TRBJ2-7; 8 bases match TRBD2. The CDR3 extends over 15 amino acids. The germline V gene has CDR1 SGDLS and CDR2 YYNGEE. V gave up 0 bases and J gave up 0 bases; unmatched junction bases: 2. The CDR3 protein is CASSVDGRASYEQYF. In DNA, the CDR3 is TGTGCCAGCAGCGTAGACGGGAGGGCCTCCTACGAGCAGTACTTC.

The J gene is TRBJ2-4, the V gene TRBV27; tentatively, D is TRBD2 (5 bases). V was shortened by 0 bases and J by 1 base, with 13 bases between the two germline ends. Germline V gene sequence: CDR1 MNHEY, CDR2 SMNVEV (reference sequence). This CDR3 spans 17 amino acids. CDR3 DNA sequence: TGTGCCAGCAGTTTATCCGGGATCGTAAGGGCCAAAAACATTCAGTACTTC. This encodes CASSLSGIVRAKNIQYF.